Given below is one T cell receptor (beta chain) in context. Its antigen is undetermined. Researchers prepared the TRB cDNA libraries using 5' RACE with UMI labels. TCRdb processed the 5' RACE reads again and assigns one entry to each CDR3 protein, with no DNA. The sample yields some 47,000 distinct CDR3 sequences, of which the top ten take up 0.56%. The entry originates in a study of CXCR3-negative and CXCR3-positive naive CD8 T cells. General study findings and limits: When CXCR3-positive naive cells were set against CXCR3-negative naive cells, the former had more hydrophobic TRB CDR3s. Once cells were cryopreserved, CXCR3 expression went down partly, and most assays used fresh PBMCs.

This CDR3 has 14 amino acids. This receptor was obtained from a human donor in good health. Some clones in this sample may be carry-over from other donors' samples. Material for sequencing was naive CXCR3+ CD8+ T cells from blood. The subset was: CD45RO-CCR7+CD27+CD95- naive CD8+ T cells expressing CXCR3 (TNR3+). The chain recombines TRBV12-3 or TRBV12-4 with TRBJ1-2. The chain's CDR3 is CASSLQTGPYGYTF.